A selection of T cell receptor beta chains follows, all from one sample in a study of shared clonotypes between healthy human individuals. Using immunoSEQ multiplex PCR, the repertoire was profiled, and TCRdb retains in-frame clones only, with some absent. This table holds millions of clones, 95% found once. Sequencing was performed on naive CD4+ T cells sorted from blood. Source of these receptors: a man younger than 35 in good health. Both conserved end residues are part of each CDR3. A D gene is named only where the DNA matches it firmly. Clone size is stated in some rows and not others, as once, few, many or a class when expanded.

d_gene	v_gene	len	abundance	j_gene	CDR3aa	CDR3nt
TRBD1	TRBV5-4	13	.	TRBJ1-2	CASSLGQGRGYTF	TGTGCCAGCAGCTTGGGACAGGGGAGAGGCTACACCTTC
.	TRBV9	15	.	TRBJ2-1	CASSVDMGVRGEQFF	TGTGCCAGCAGCGTAGATATGGGAGTGCGCGGTGAGCAGTTCTTC
.	TRBV10-3	15	.	TRBJ2-1	CAISDSPASYNEQFF	TGTGCCATCAGTGACAGCCCAGCCTCCTACAATGAGCAGTTCTTC
.	TRBV5-1	14	.	TRBJ2-5	CASSDGALGETQYF	TGCGCCAGCAGCGACGGGGCCCTGGGAGAGACCCAGTACTTC
.	TRBV10-2	16	few	TRBJ2-1	CASSDPETSSYNEQFF	TGCGCCAGCAGTGATCCAGAGACGAGCTCCTACAATGAGCAGTTCTTC
.	TRBV5-1	15	.	TRBJ1-2	CASSLAAGGRYGYTF	TGCGCCAGCAGCTTGGCCGCAGGTGGTCGGTATGGCTACACCTTC
.	TRBV19	13	.	TRBJ2-1	CASSIVEGNEQFF	TGTGCCAGTAGTATAGTGGAGGGCAATGAGCAGTTCTTC
.	TRBV5-6	14	few	TRBJ2-4	CASSLGGGADIQYF	TGTGCCAGCAGCTTAGGAGGGGGCGCAGACATTCAGTACTTC
.	TRBV10-1	13	.	TRBJ1-1	CASRENVNTEAFF	TGCGCCAGCAGAGAGAATGTGAACACTGAAGCTTTCTTT
.	TRBV30	12	.	TRBJ1-5	CAWKGLGHNQHF	TGTGCCTGGAAGGGGTTGGGACACAACCAGCATTTT
.	TRBV30	15	.	TRBJ2-1	CAWGEQIISYNEQFF	TGTGCCTGGGGAGAACAGATTATCTCCTACAATGAGCAGTTCTTC
.	TRBV5-8	17	.	TRBJ2-7	CASRKQIGTFNPAEQYF	TGTGCCAGCAGAAAACAAATCGGGACATTCAATCCCGCGGAGCAGTACTTC
TRBD1	TRBV29-1	13	.	TRBJ2-7	CSVGTDNSYEQYF	TGCAGCGTAGGGACAGATAACTCCTACGAGCAGTACTTC
TRBD2	TRBV4-3	17	.	TRBJ2-2	CASSLSTSGRRTGELFF	TGCGCCAGCAGCCTCTCGACTAGCGGGAGAAGAACCGGGGAGCTGTTTTTT
TRBD2	TRBV5-1	12	.	TRBJ2-1	CASSSGLAEQFF	TGCGCCAGCAGCTCGGGACTAGCGGAGCAGTTCTTC
.	TRBV30	13	.	TRBJ2-7	CAWSRRGTYEQYF	TGTGCCTGGAGTAGAAGGGGTACCTACGAGCAGTACTTC
.	TRBV11-2	13	.	TRBJ2-7	CASSPLATGTSSF	TGTGCCAGCAGCCCCCTGGCCACCGGGACTTCCTCCTTC
.	TRBV5-6	15	.	TRBJ1-5	CASSLAQGQNQPQHF	TGTGCCAGCAGCTTGGCCCAAGGACAGAATCAGCCCCAGCATTTT
.	TRBV21-1	17	.	TRBJ2-2	CASSKRNSGSRTGELFF	TGTGCCAGCAGCAAAAGGAATAGCGGGAGCCGTACCGGGGAGCTGTTTTTT
TRBD1	TRBV28	15	.	TRBJ2-7	CASRVTGTGGNEQYF	TGTGCCAGCAGGGTAACCGGGACAGGGGGCAACGAGCAGTACTTC
.	TRBV6-5	15	.	TRBJ2-7	CASVYFQGGSYEQYF	TGTGCCAGCGTCTATTTTCAGGGCGGCTCCTACGAGCAGTACTTC
.	TRBV2	11	.	TRBJ2-1	CASRGGISPFF	TGTGCCAGCAGAGGAGGGATCTCTCCGTTCTTC
TRBD1	TRBV6-5	15	.	TRBJ1-5	CASSRGGGRGQPQHF	TGTGCCAGCAGCCGAGGAGGGGGCAGAGGTCAGCCCCAGCATTTT
TRBD1	TRBV5-1	15	.	TRBJ2-1	CASSGGQVRSNEQFF	TGCGCCAGCAGCGGCGGACAGGTTAGGAGTAATGAGCAGTTCTTC
.	TRBV5-1	15	.	TRBJ1-1	CASSLDTGTNTEAFF	TGCGCCAGCAGCTTGGACACAGGGACGAACACTGAAGCTTTCTTT
TRBD1	TRBV2	15	.	TRBJ2-1	CASRGQAKSYNEQFF	TGTGCCAGCAGGGGACAGGCTAAATCCTACAATGAGCAGTTCTTC
.	TRBV15	16	.	TRBJ2-5	CATSRNRLRAVGTQYF	TGTGCCACCAGCAGGAATCGACTACGGGCCGTCGGGACCCAGTACTTC
TRBD1	TRBV13	14	.	TRBJ2-7	CASSLTGGIYEQYF	TGTGCCAGCAGCTTGACAGGGGGCATATACGAGCAGTACTTC
TRBD1	TRBV5-4	15	.	TRBJ1-1	CASSGGQGPNTEAFF	TGTGCCAGCAGCGGGGGACAGGGACCGAACACTGAAGCTTTCTTT
TRBD1	TRBV28	15	.	TRBJ1-6	CASSFSDRVRSPLHF	TGTGCCAGCAGTTTTTCGGACAGGGTAAGGTCACCCCTCCACTTT
.	TRBV19	11	.	TRBJ1-1	CASSGYTEAFF	TGTGCCAGTAGTGGGTACACTGAAGCTTTCTTT
TRBD2	TRBV5-4	17	.	TRBJ2-1	CASSSPLSGRAANEQFF	TGTGCCAGCAGTTCCCCACTAAGCGGGAGGGCGGCCAATGAGCAGTTCTTC
.	TRBV10-3	14	once	TRBJ2-3	CAISDWDSTDTQYF	TGTGCCATCAGTGATTGGGACAGCACAGATACGCAGTATTTT
.	TRBV6-5	14	.	TRBJ1-5	CASSNGGLSQPQHF	TGTGCCAGCAGTAACGGGGGACTTAGTCAGCCCCAGCATTTT
TRBD1	TRBV29-1	13	.	TRBJ1-1	CSVVVQGGTEAFF	TGCAGCGTTGTTGTACAGGGGGGGACTGAAGCTTTCTTT
.	TRBV18	17	.	TRBJ1-4	CASSRRGADSTNEKLFF	TGTGCCAGCTCACGCCGCGGAGCCGACTCAACTAATGAAAAACTGTTTTTT
TRBD2	TRBV18	18	.	TRBJ2-2	CASSPMPTSGSNTGELFF	TGTGCCAGCTCACCAATGCCTACTAGCGGTTCGAACACCGGGGAGCTGTTTTTT
.	TRBV6-5	16	.	TRBJ1-1	CASSYGGTLRPTEAFF	TGTGCCAGCAGTTACGGCGGGACACTTAGGCCCACTGAAGCTTTCTTT
TRBD1	TRBV5-6	15	.	TRBJ2-3	CASSFRQGAEDTQYF	TGTGCCAGCAGCTTCCGACAGGGGGCTGAAGATACGCAGTATTTT
TRBD1	TRBV12-5	18	.	TRBJ2-2	CASGFVGRGRVGTGELFF	TGTGCTAGTGGTTTTGTTGGCAGGGGGCGCGTAGGAACCGGGGAGCTGTTTTTT
.	TRBV5-1	14	.	TRBJ2-7	CASSSQGLPDEQYF	TGCGCCAGCAGCTCTCAGGGGCTACCCGACGAGCAGTACTTC
.	TRBV29-1	11	.	TRBJ1-1	CHGAAGAEAFF	TGCCATGGCGCGGCCGGCGCTGAAGCTTTCTTT
.	TRBV7-9	12	.	TRBJ2-2	CASSFSNGELFF	TGTGCCAGCAGTTTCTCGAACGGGGAGCTGTTTTTT
TRBD2	TRBV6-4	16	.	TRBJ2-1	CASSEVPGLAYNEQFF	TGTGCCAGCAGTGAGGTACCGGGACTAGCCTACAATGAGCAGTTCTTC
.	TRBV21-1	16	.	TRBJ1-6	CASSRDRESRKSPLHF	TGTGCCAGCAGCCGGGACAGGGAATCTAGGAAATCACCCCTCCACTTT
.	TRBV9	14	.	TRBJ1-2	CASSVARDKGGYTF	TGTGCCAGCAGCGTAGCTCGGGACAAAGGGGGCTACACCTTC
TRBD1	TRBV7-7	14	.	TRBJ2-1	CASSSTGSWDEQFF	TGCGCTAGCAGCTCGACAGGGTCATGGGATGAGCAGTTCTTC
TRBD1	TRBV28	13	.	TRBJ2-7	CASILQQGAEQYF	TGTGCCAGCATCTTACAGCAGGGGGCAGAGCAGTACTTC
.	TRBV6-6	11	.	TRBJ2-7	CASSADGEQYF	TGTGCCAGCAGTGCCGATGGCGAGCAGTACTTC
.	TRBV2	14	.	TRBJ1-6	CATGQSSYNSPLHF	TGTGCCACCGGACAAAGCTCCTATAATTCACCCCTCCACTTT
.	TRBV27	14	once	TRBJ1-6	CASSFRSRDPPLHF	TGTGCCAGCAGTTTTCGCTCGAGAGATCCACCCCTCCACTTT